This entry describes one T cell receptor (beta chain). The sample belongs to a study of blood T cell repertoires in COVID-19. Data came from immunoSEQ multiplex PCR; TCRdb stores just in-frame clones and leaves some out. The sample lists roughly 280,000 clones; roughly 90% were seen once. This sequence originates from a woman in her forties or fifties who had recovered from COVID-19. Material for sequencing was peripheral blood.

The CDR3 region has the DNA TGTGCCAGCAGCGTATCCCTAGCGGGAGACTCCAAAAACATTCAGTACTTC. Residues: CASSVSLAGDSKNIQYF. This rearrangement joins TRBV9 to TRBJ2-4; 10 nucleotides line up with TRBD2. Germline values: CDR1 SGDLS, CDR2 YYNGEE. The CDR3 sequence is 17 residues long. The trim removed 1 base at V and 2 bases at J, leaving 6 bases unmatched.